This T cell receptor (beta chain) was profiled in a study of long-term antiretroviral therapy in people with HIV. General study results and limits: Information on adherence to ART, viral resistance or therapy changes was unavailable. All time points showed a repertoire dominated by clones expanded before ART.

Concerning this clone itself: Its specificity is unknown.

Looked up from germline, CDR1 is SGHKS and CDR2 is YYEKEE (reference sequence). The CDR3 covers 13 residues. Between the trimmed V and J ends, which lost 1 base and 5 bases, there was a span of 6 bases. It was version v3.0 of the immunoSEQ assay that was run at survey level. The data were produced by immunoSEQ multiplex PCR, yet TCRdb's version contains in-frame clones alone and is incomplete. The table shows nearly 20,000 clones, with roughly 80% occurring only once. This chain connects TRBV5-5 to TRBJ2-2; no clear D. This TCR was recovered from a woman aged 35 to 49 with HIV. Source: unsorted PBMCs, taken 0.2 years after starting antiretroviral therapy. The CDR3 is CASSLSPTGELFF. Written as DNA, the CDR3 is TGTGCCAGCAGCTTGTCTCCGACCGGGGAGCTGTTTTTT.